This T cell receptor (beta chain) came from a study of cytomegalovirus exposure and HLA in healthy donors. Study-wide points: TCR beta sequences reportedly predicted the HLA-A and HLA-B alleles of most subjects accurately. Several V segments, TRBV6-2 and TRBV6-3 among them, could not be told apart and were dropped. Presence/absence analyses took donor sequencing depth as roughly uniform.

A remark on this clone: Its antigen is currently unknown.

The PCR made use of 60 Vbeta and 13 Jbeta primers. Data came from immunoSEQ multiplex PCR; TCRdb stores just in-frame clones and leaves some out. The sample includes roughly 300,000 clones, 80% to 90% seen only once; the top ten take around 4%. The germline CDR1 and CDR2 sequences are LNHNV and YYDKDF (reference sequence). This CDR3 contains 16 residues. The V end lost 5 bases, the J end lost 4 bases, and 20 bases lay between the germline ends. The V and J genes are TRBV15 and TRBJ1-1; D is undetermined. Sample: PBMCs. The TCR sequence derives from a middle-aged man in good health and CMV-seropositive. The CDR3 bases are TGTGCCACCAGCTCAGGACCGCTAGCGTCGCGCACTGAAGCTTTCTTT. Translating gives CATSSGPLASRTEAFF.